This T cell receptor beta chain was captured in a study of blood T cell repertoires in COVID-19. In the study overall: Spain, Italy and the United States supplied samples that represented acute and convalescent COVID-19.

Produced via immunoSEQ multiplex PCR; TCRdb's table is partial and in-frame only. The data hold a few hundred thousand clones, with roughly 88% observed a single time. Trimming cost V 8 bases and J 0 bases, with 12 bases left between them. The CDR3 extends over 14 amino acids. CDR1 SGHNT and CDR2 YYREEE come from the germline V gene (reference sequence). Study members were between about 18 and 89 years old and lived in about two dozen US regions. The rearrangement joins TRBV5-4 to TRBJ2-1; D is perhaps TRBD2 (5 bases). The sample comprised PBMCs or T cells enriched from blood (not recorded which). This receptor was identified in a woman in her fifties or sixties who had recovered from COVID-19. DNA of the CDR3: TGTGCCAGTCAGCGGAGTAGCTCCTACAATGAGCAGTTCTTC. This gives the protein CASQRSSSYNEQFF.